These 6 T cell receptor beta chains were all obtained from the same sample, sequenced in a study of T cells expressing NK-cell markers. Using the 5' RACE reads, TCRdb records one entry per CDR3 protein without DNA. Its clone listing holds 300,000 or so distinct CDR3 sequences. What was sequenced was blood T cells: a sorted CD56 or NKG2C T cell subset, CD4+ or CD8+ T cells, or bulk PBMC T cells (not recorded which). These receptors were collected from a woman aged 18 to 75 in good health.

This chain uses TRBV27 with TRBJ1-6. This CDR3 is built from 13 residues. Germline CDR1 and CDR2: MNHEY and SMNVEV (reference sequence). The CDR3 protein is CASSLGGPQALHF.

The V gene is TRBV12-3 or TRBV12-4, the J gene TRBJ2-2. The CDR3 runs 15 residues. CDR3 amino acids: CASSSTASNTGELFF.

The rearrangement uses TRBV5-4 and TRBJ2-5; TCRdb designates TRBD1, a call that cannot be tested without DNA. Germline V gene data show CDR1 as SGHNT and CDR2 as YYREEE (reference sequence). The CDR3 length is 13 residues. The CDR3 region is CASYQDRSKTQYF.

J is TRBJ2-1 and V is TRBV7-9; TCRdb's D call, TRBD2, is unchecked because there is no DNA. Germline V CDR1 and CDR2: SEHNR, FQNEAQ (reference sequence). The CDR3 consists of 16 residues. The CDR3 here is CASSPPAGGTYNEQFF.

The chain is built from TRBV4-3 and TRBJ2-4; TCRdb selects TRBD2, and the lack of DNA leaves this call unchecked. This CDR3 contains 20 residues. The germline gives CDR1 LGHNA, CDR2 YSLEER. This CDR3 reads CASSQDAPLAGGLTKNIQYF.

The rearrangement joins TRBV5-1 to TRBJ2-2; as DNA is missing, the TRBD1 call by TCRdb cannot be tested. This CDR3 has 16 amino acids. In germline, CDR1 is SGHRS, CDR2 YFSETQ. Here the CDR3 reads CASSLGEGTNTGELFF.